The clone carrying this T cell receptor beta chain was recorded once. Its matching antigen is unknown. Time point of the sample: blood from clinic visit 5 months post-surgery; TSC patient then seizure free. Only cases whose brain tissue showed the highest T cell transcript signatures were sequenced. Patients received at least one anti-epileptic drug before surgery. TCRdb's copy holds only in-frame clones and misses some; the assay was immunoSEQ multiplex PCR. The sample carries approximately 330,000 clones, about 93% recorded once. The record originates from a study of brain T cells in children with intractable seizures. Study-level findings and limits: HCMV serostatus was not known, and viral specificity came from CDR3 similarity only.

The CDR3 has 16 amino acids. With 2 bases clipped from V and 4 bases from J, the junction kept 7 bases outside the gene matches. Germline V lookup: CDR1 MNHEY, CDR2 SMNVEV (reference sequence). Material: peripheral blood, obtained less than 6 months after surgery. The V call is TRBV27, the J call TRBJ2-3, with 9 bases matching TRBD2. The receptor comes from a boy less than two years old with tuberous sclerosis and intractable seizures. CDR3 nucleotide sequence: TGTGCCAGCAGTTTAAGTCTAGCGGGGTTATCAGATACGCAGTATTTT. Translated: CASSLSLAGLSDTQYF.